These 12 T cell receptor beta chains were all obtained from the same sample, sequenced in a study of cytomegalovirus exposure and HLA in healthy donors. Produced via immunoSEQ multiplex PCR; TCRdb's table is partial and in-frame only. The sample shows about 250,000 clones, approximately 87% of them seen only once. Sequenced input: PBMCs. These receptors originate from a man in his late teens or twenties in good health and CMV-seronegative.

This sequence joins TRBV28 and TRBJ2-7; 8 bases agree with TRBD2. The J segment lost 3 bases and the V segment lost 3 bases, leaving 7 bases of the junction unmatched. The CDR3 totals 15 residues. Germline V gives CDR1 MDHEN, CDR2 SYDVKM. As DNA, the CDR3 is TGTGCCAGCAGTTTTGTAGCGGGACCCCTCTACGAGCAGTACTTC. This translates into CASSFVAGPLYEQYF.

CDR3: CASSLRPGAYEQYF. In DNA, the CDR3 is TGTGCCAGCAGCTTAAGGCCGGGAGCGTACGAGCAGTACTTC. This chain connects TRBV7-9 to TRBJ2-7; D may be TRBD2 (6 bases). This CDR3 comprises 14 residues. The V and J ends lost 2 bases and 4 bases respectively, with 12 bases between them. The germline gives CDR1 SEHNR, CDR2 FQNEAQ (reference sequence). Variable domain in full (rest from reference TRBV7-9 and TRBJ2-7): DTGVSQNPRHKITKRGQNVTFRCDPISEHNRLYWYRQTLGQGPEFLTYFQNEAQLEKSRLLSDRFSAERPKGSFSTLEIQRTEQGDSAMYLCASSLRPGAYEQYFGPGTRLTVT.

The chain uses TRBV5-4 and TRBJ1-3; TRBD1 aligns across 7 bases. V was clipped by 0 bases and J by 0 bases; unmatched bases: 6. Germline CDR1 SGHNT, CDR2 YYREEE (reference sequence). The CDR3 has 17 amino acids. Here the CDR3 reads CASSLGQGPNSGNTIYF. In DNA form, the CDR3 reads TGTGCCAGCAGCTTGGGACAGGGCCCGAACTCTGGAAACACCATATATTTT.

In DNA form, the CDR3 reads TGTGCCAGCAGTACCTGGGGGCCTGGCACAGATACGCAGTATTTT. Its translation: CASSTWGPGTDTQYF. The chain employs TRBV28 and TRBJ2-3; D perhaps matches TRBD1 (6 bases). The CDR3 consists of 15 residues. V was shortened by 5 bases and J by 1 base, with 13 bases between the two germline ends. Germline V gene data show CDR1 as MDHEN and CDR2 as SYDVKM.

In its sample, this clone was seen many times. The chain employs TRBV7-8 and TRBJ2-3; TRBD1 might be the D (6 bases). The V gene lost 2 bases and the J gene lost 6 bases, with 18 bases spanning the gap. There are 16 residues in the CDR3. Germline CDR1 is SGHVS and CDR2 is FQNEAQ. The CDR3 spells CASSLLRQERRDTQYF. Written as DNA, the CDR3 is TGTGCCAGCAGCTTACTAAGACAGGAGAGGCGGGATACGCAGTATTTT.

V usage is TRBV11-2 and J usage is TRBJ1-3; D possibly corresponds to TRBD1 (5 bases). CDR1 and CDR2 from the germline V gene are SGHAT and FQNNGV. CDR3 length equals 19 residues. V dropped 5 bases and J dropped 0 bases, with 23 bases sitting between them. CDR3 sequence (DNA): TGTGCCAGCAGCCAAAGAGGGGTTAGTCGGGGGAACTCTGGAAACACCATATATTTT. Translation: CASSQRGVSRGNSGNTIYF.

The J gene is TRBJ2-2, the V gene TRBV29-1; 9 bases align to TRBD2. Germline-derived CDR1 and CDR2 are SQVTM and ANQGSEA. The trim removed 4 bases at V and 2 bases at J, leaving 5 bases unmatched. There are 15 residues in the CDR3. The CDR3 region is CSVGSSGGNTGELFF. DNA for the CDR3: TGCAGCGTTGGTAGTAGCGGGGGTAACACCGGGGAGCTGTTTTTT.

The chain couples TRBV5-1 to TRBJ2-3, with 7 nucleotides matching TRBD1. The CDR3 has 15 residues. Germline V gene sequence: CDR1 SGHRS, CDR2 YFSETQ. J was trimmed by 1 base and V by 1 base; bases with no gene match: 3. The CDR3 region has the DNA TGCGCCAGCAGCTTGCCAGGGACAGGCACAGATACGCAGTATTTT. As protein: CASSLPGTGTDTQYF.

The gene calls are TRBV6-1 and TRBJ1-2; D unclear. Trimming shortened V by 2 bases and J by 0 bases, and 10 bases separated the two germline ends. This CDR3 contains 15 residues. Germline lookup yields CDR1 MNHNS and CDR2 SASEGT. Written as DNA, the CDR3 is TGTGCCAGCAGTGAAAGCTTGGTAACTAACTATGGCTACACCTTC. Protein: CASSESLVTNYGYTF.

This clone was seen at least ten times. The chain is built from TRBV7-8 and TRBJ1-6; TRBD1 is a possible D gene (5 bases). V was cut by 5 bases and J by 9 bases, with 11 bases left in between. The germline CDR1 and CDR2 sequences are SGHVS and FQNEAQ. The CDR3 runs 13 residues. The CDR3 reads CASSPEQVSPLHF. The CDR3, as DNA: TGTGCCAGCAGCCCGGAACAGGTTTCACCCCTCCACTTT. The whole variable domain, remainder taken from reference TRBV7-8 and TRBJ1-6, is GAGVSQSPRYKVAKRGQDVALRCDPISGHVSLFWYQQALGQGPEFLTYFQNEAQLDKSGLPSDRFFAERPEGSVSTLKIQRTQQEDSAVYLCASSPEQVSPLHFGNGTRLTVT.

The rearrangement links TRBV9 to TRBJ2-3; 10 bases are a match to TRBD2. The CDR3 sequence is 15 residues long. From germline, CDR1 is SGDLS and CDR2 YYNGEE. J gave up 2 bases and V 3 bases, and 3 bases lay outside the gene matches. The CDR3 spells CASSGLAGHTDTQYF. The CDR3, as DNA: TGTGCCAGCAGCGGACTAGCGGGCCACACAGATACGCAGTATTTT. Combining the CDR3 with reference TRBV9 and TRBJ2-3 gives the whole variable domain DSGVTQTPKHLITATGQRVTLRCSPRSGDLSVYWYQQSLDQGLQFLIQYYNGEERAKGNILERFSAQQFPDLHSELNLSSLELGDSALYFCASSGLAGHTDTQYFGPGTRLTVL.

The chain is built from TRBV19 and TRBJ1-2; 7 bases fit TRBD1. J lost 0 bases, V lost 0 bases, and 4 bases had no gene match. The CDR3 sequence is 16 residues long. Germline assignment: CDR1 LNHDA and CDR2 SQIVND (reference sequence). CDR3 residues: CASSIETGRSNYGYTF. CDR3 DNA sequence: TGTGCCAGTAGTATAGAGACAGGGCGATCTAACTATGGCTACACCTTC.